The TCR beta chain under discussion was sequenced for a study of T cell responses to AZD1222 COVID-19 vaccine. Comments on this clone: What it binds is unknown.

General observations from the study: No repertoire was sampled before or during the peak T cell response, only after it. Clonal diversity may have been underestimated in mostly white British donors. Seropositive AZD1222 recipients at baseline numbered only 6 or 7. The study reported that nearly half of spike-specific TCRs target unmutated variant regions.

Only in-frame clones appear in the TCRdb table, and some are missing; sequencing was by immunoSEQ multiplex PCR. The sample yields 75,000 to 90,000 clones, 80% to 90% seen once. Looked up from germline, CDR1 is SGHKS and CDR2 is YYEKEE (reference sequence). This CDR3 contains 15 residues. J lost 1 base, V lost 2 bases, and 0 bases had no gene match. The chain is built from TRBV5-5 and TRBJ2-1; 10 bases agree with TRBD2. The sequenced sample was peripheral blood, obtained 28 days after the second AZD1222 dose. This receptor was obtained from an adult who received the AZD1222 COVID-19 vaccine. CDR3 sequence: CASSLLAGSYNEQFF. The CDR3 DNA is TGTGCCAGCAGCTTACTAGCGGGATCCTACAATGAGCAGTTCTTC.